This T cell receptor (beta chain) was recorded in a study of blood T cell repertoires in COVID-19. Study summary: Material from acute and convalescent COVID-19 was sourced from the United States, Italy and Spain. The cDNA or gDNA used as material had been derived from T cells, B-cell-depleted T cells, or PBMCs.

As processed by the authors: Researchers report that nucleated cell counts were estimated from reference gene primer amplification. Measured with immunoSEQ multiplex PCR; TCRdb has only the in-frame clones, and not every one. V and J calls and clone size are given by that table; D and trimming were obtained from the DNA. The profile shows 200,000 to 300,000 clones, 86% of them singletons. The TCR was taken from a man under 40 with active or convalescent COVID-19. Source material: peripheral blood.

CDR3 coding DNA: TGTGCCAGCAGCCCTACAGGTATACAGCCCCAGCATTTT. Protein: CASSPTGIQPQHF. The chain has TRBV9 and TRBJ1-5, with a tentative D call TRBD1 (5 bases). Germline CDR1 SGDLS, CDR2 YYNGEE. The CDR3 spans 13 residues. Trimming left V 4 bases short and J 7 bases short, with 12 bases between.